This passage covers 22 T cell receptor beta chains from one sample sequenced in a study of blood T cell repertoires in COVID-19. Profiling relied on immunoSEQ multiplex PCR, and the TCRdb table lists in-frame clones only, not all of them. The table includes 300,000 to 400,000 clones, roughly 88% detected once. Sequenced material: PBMCs or T cells enriched from blood (not recorded which). The receptors were sampled from a young man who had recovered from COVID-19.

The V and J genes are TRBV5-1 and TRBJ2-1; TRBD1 matches 7 bases. This CDR3 spans 13 amino acids. Germline lookup yields CDR1 SGHRS and CDR2 YFSETQ. V shed 5 bases, J shed 8 bases, and the junction held 7 bases outside the gene matches. CDR3 region: CASRSGGADEQFF. The DNA for the CDR3 is TGCGCCAGCAGGTCAGGGGGAGCGGATGAGCAGTTCTTC.

The chain is built from TRBV5-1 and TRBJ1-4, with a possible D match to TRBD1 (6 bases). The CDR3 runs 13 residues. The germline CDR1 and CDR2 sequences are SGHRS and YFSETQ. Trimming took off 4 bases at V and 8 bases at J, with 12 bases between the two ends. The CDR3 region is CASSPGHGEKLFF. In nucleotides, the CDR3 is TGCGCCAGCAGCCCGGGACATGGAGAAAAACTGTTTTTT.

This chain joins TRBV28 and TRBJ2-2; D might be TRBD2 (6 bases). Trimming stripped 3 bases from V and 6 bases from J, with 11 bases between. Germline V lookup: CDR1 MDHEN, CDR2 SYDVKM. This CDR3 has 14 residues. In nucleotides, the CDR3 is TGTGCCAGCAGTTTCCTTGGGACTTCCGGGGAGCTGTTTTTT. It is translated as CASSFLGTSGELFF.

This clone was detected once. The chain combines TRBV28 with TRBJ1-5; no clear D gene. The length of the CDR3 is 14 residues. The V gene lost 11 bases and the J gene lost 0 bases, with 14 bases spanning the gap. CDR1 MDHEN and CDR2 SYDVKM come from the germline V gene. CDR3 amino acids: CAGQWRYSNQPQHF. In nucleotides, the CDR3 is TGTGCCGGCCAGTGGAGATATAGCAATCAGCCCCAGCATTTT.

The gene calls are TRBV11-3 and TRBJ2-5; D possibly corresponds to TRBD2 (6 bases). The ends were cut back, 3 bases at V and 2 bases at J, with 7 bases in the middle. This CDR3 is built from 13 residues. Germline CDR1 is SGHNT and CDR2 is YENEEA. CDR3 sequence reads: CASSFGGQETQYF. CDR3 in DNA: TGTGCCAGCAGCTTTGGGGGGCAAGAGACCCAGTACTTC.

The J gene is TRBJ2-2, the V gene TRBV9; tentative D call: TRBD2 (5 bases). The ends were cut back, 4 bases at V and 1 base at J, with 11 bases in the middle. The V gene's germline CDR1 is SGDLS and CDR2 YYNGEE. The CDR3 has 15 residues. The CDR3 DNA is TGTGCCAGCAGCCCCCAGGCGGGGAACACCGGGGAGCTGTTTTTT. Its translation is CASSPQAGNTGELFF.

This chain links TRBV5-4 with TRBJ1-2, with TRBD1 as a possible D gene (5 bases). Germline values: CDR1 SGHNT, CDR2 YYREEE (reference sequence). The CDR3 extends over 17 amino acids. The germline V and J ends were trimmed by 0 bases and 2 bases, with 17 bases remaining between them. This CDR3 reads CASSLAGSRGRNYGYTF. The CDR3, as DNA: TGTGCCAGCAGCTTGGCCGGGAGTAGGGGCAGGAACTATGGCTACACCTTC. The full variable domain, completed using reference TRBV5-4 and TRBJ1-2, is ETGVTQSPTHLIKTRGQQVTLRCSSQSGHNTVSWYQQALGQGPQFIFQYYREEENGRGNFPPRFSGLQFPNYSSELNVNALELDDSALYLCASSLAGSRGRNYGYTFGSGTRLTVV.

The chain carries TRBV19 and TRBJ2-7; tentative D call: TRBD1 (6 bases). V shed 5 bases and J shed 1 base, with 9 bases lying between them. The germline V gene has CDR1 LNHDA and CDR2 SQIVND (reference sequence). This CDR3 spans 13 amino acids. In nucleotides, the CDR3 is TGTGCCAGTAGTGAGGACAGTTCCTACGAGCAGTACTTC. Translation: CASSEDSSYEQYF. The full variable domain, completed using reference TRBV19 and TRBJ2-7, is DGGITQSPKYLFRKEGQNVTLSCEQNLNHDAMYWYRQDPGQGLRLIYYSQIVNDFQKGDIAEGYSVSREKKESFPLTVTSAQKNPTAFYLCASSEDSSYEQYFGPGTRLTVT.

The chain couples TRBV7-8 to TRBJ2-3; perhaps TRBD2 as D (7 bases). Germline V CDR1 and CDR2: SGHVS, FQNEAQ. The CDR3 spans 16 residues. Trimming removed 2 bases at V and 3 bases at J, with 15 bases between. This chain's CDR3 is CASSLLRGAGTDTQYF. CDR3 in DNA: TGTGCCAGCAGCTTACTTCGGGGGGCGGGGACAGATACGCAGTATTTT.

This rearrangement joins TRBV19 to TRBJ2-6; 8 bases are shared with TRBD1. With V trimmed by 6 bases and J by 2 bases, 3 bases remained unmatched. Germline V gene data show CDR1 as LNHDA and CDR2 as SQIVND (reference sequence). CDR3 length equals 15 residues. CDR3 nucleotides: TGTGCCAGTAGGATGGACAGGGCTGGGGCCAACGTCCTGACTTTC. Its protein product is CASRMDRAGANVLTF.

The chain couples TRBV30 to TRBJ1-2; D is unclear. The CDR3 loop spans 11 amino acids. The germline V gene encodes CDR1 GTSNPN and CDR2 SVGIG (reference sequence). V shed 4 bases and J shed 7 bases, with 10 bases lying between them. This chain's CDR3 is CAWTRTGGYTF. The DNA for the CDR3 is TGTGCCTGGACCCGTACGGGTGGCTACACCTTC.

The V and J genes are TRBV19 and TRBJ1-5; 7 bases line up with TRBD1. V dropped 3 bases and J dropped 1; count of bases not matched to a gene: 6. CDR1 is LNHDA, CDR2 SQIVND, per germline (reference sequence). The CDR3 is 16 residues long. The CDR3 DNA follows: TGTGCCAGTAGTATGTATGGGACAGAAAGCAATCAGCCCCAGCATTTT. Translated: CASSMYGTESNQPQHF.

In DNA form, the CDR3 reads TGTGCCAGCAGTGAAGCGCTTCGAGGGTCTGGGGAAGCTTTCTTT. This sequence encodes CASSEALRGSGEAFF. This chain joins TRBV2 and TRBJ1-1, with D unclear. V dropped 0 bases and J dropped 8 bases, with 16 bases sitting between them. CDR3 length equals 15 residues. The V gene's germline CDR1 is SNHLY and CDR2 FYNNEI.

The chain couples TRBV9 to TRBJ2-5; maybe TRBD1 (5 bases). Germline assignment: CDR1 SGDLS and CDR2 YYNGEE. There are 15 residues in the CDR3. V was shortened by 0 bases and J by 2 bases, with 11 bases between the two germline ends. CDR3: CASSVDHRSQETQYF. Written as DNA, the CDR3 is TGTGCCAGCAGCGTAGATCACAGGTCTCAAGAGACCCAGTACTTC.

The chain joins TRBV15 to TRBJ1-3, with D maybe TRBD1 (5 bases). The V gene's germline CDR1 is LNHNV and CDR2 YYDKDF (reference sequence). The ends were cut back, 9 bases at V and 4 bases at J, with 10 bases in the middle. The CDR3 is 12 residues long. This CDR3 reads CATGAAGNTIYF. In DNA, the CDR3 is TGTGCCACTGGGGCAGCCGGAAACACCATATATTTT.

The chain couples TRBV5-1 to TRBJ2-7, with 10 bases aligning to TRBD1. The V segment lost 2 bases and the J segment 5 bases; nucleotides outside the gene matches: 7. Germline CDR1 is SGHRS and CDR2 is YFSETQ. This CDR3 has 15 residues. The CDR3 protein is CASSFSGTGEDEQYF. For the CDR3, the DNA is TGCGCCAGCAGCTTTTCCGGGACAGGGGAGGACGAGCAGTACTTC. Complete variable domain (other parts from reference TRBV5-1 and TRBJ2-7): KAGVTQTPRYLIKTRGQQVTLSCSPISGHRSVSWYQQTPGQGLQFLFEYFSETQRNKGNFPGRFSGRQFSNSRSEMNVSTLELGDSALYLCASSFSGTGEDEQYFGPGTRLTVT.

The chain has TRBV19 and TRBJ1-5; TRBD1 aligns across 7 bases. The CDR3 contains 15 residues. The trim removed 8 bases at V and 2 bases at J, leaving 9 bases unmatched. Germline V gives CDR1 LNHDA, CDR2 SQIVND (reference sequence). CDR3 residues: CASGNTGAGNQPQHF. DNA for the CDR3: TGTGCCAGTGGAAACACAGGGGCGGGCAATCAGCCCCAGCATTTT.

This clone was observed a handful of times. Within the sample, other DNA sequences also encode this same CDR3. The chain joins TRBV9 to TRBJ1-3; 8 bases fit TRBD1. The germline V gene has CDR1 SGDLS and CDR2 YYNGEE. The CDR3 covers 15 residues. The junction had 3 bases not matched to a gene; V was cut back by 4 bases and J by 0 bases. Here the CDR3 DNA reads TGTGCCAGCAGCCCACAGGGGGGCTCTGGAAACACCATATATTTT. Encoded protein: CASSPQGGSGNTIYF. The full variable domain, in which reference TRBV9 and TRBJ1-3 provide the parts outside the CDR3, is DSGVTQTPKHLITATGQRVTLRCSPRSGDLSVYWYQQSLDQGLQFLIQYYNGEERAKGNILERFSAQQFPDLHSELNLSSLELGDSALYFCASSPQGGSGNTIYFGEGSWLTVV.

This chain uses TRBV7-9 with TRBJ2-3; 9 bases are shared with TRBD1. Losses at the gene ends were 5 bases for V and 3 bases for J; bases not matched to a gene: 9. Germline V gene sequence: CDR1 SEHNR, CDR2 FQNEAQ (reference sequence). The CDR3 has 16 residues. The DNA for the CDR3 is TGTGCCAGCAGCGCGCGACAGGGGGGCCGAACAGATACGCAGTATTTT. Encoded protein: CASSARQGGRTDTQYF.

This clone was found once. The rearrangement uses TRBV5-8 and TRBJ2-4; 8 bases line up with TRBD1. The length of the CDR3 is 14 residues. The germline gives CDR1 SGHTS, CDR2 YDEGEE. V was clipped by 0 bases and J by 9 bases; unmatched bases: 5. This CDR3 reads CASSLGQGSRIQYF. DNA for the CDR3: TGTGCCAGCAGCTTGGGACAGGGGAGTCGCATTCAGTACTTC.

The V call is TRBV5-1, the J call TRBJ2-7, with 12 bases that match TRBD1. With V trimmed by 5 bases and J by 4 bases, 10 bases remained unmatched. Germline CDR1 SGHRS, CDR2 YFSETQ. This CDR3 spans 16 amino acids. CDR3: CASSFMPGQGAYEQYF. The CDR3 bases are TGCGCCAGCAGTTTTATGCCGGGACAGGGGGCGTACGAGCAGTACTTC.

The chain carries TRBV6-5 and TRBJ1-3; 7 positions agree with TRBD1. The junction had 3 bases not matched to a gene; V was cut back by 6 bases and J by 4 bases. The CDR3 loop spans 13 amino acids. Germline CDR1 and CDR2: MNHEY and SVGAGI. Here the CDR3 DNA reads TGTGCCAGCAGGCCAGGGGGGGGAAACACCATATATTTT. Protein product: CASRPGGGNTIYF.